This TCR beta chain was observed in a study of somatic mutations in cytotoxic T cells in rheumatoid arthritis. Background on the study: Blood from the patient (roughly 27 ml EDTA) was drawn right after diagnosis, pretreatment.

Positive magnetic bead selection separated CD4+ and CD8+ cells, and flow cytometry confirmed purity. This CDR3 has 15 residues. Germline values: CDR1 LNHDA, CDR2 SQIVND (reference sequence). In the case of this clone: Its specificity is not known.

Study outcomes and limitations: The clonality of CD8+ T cells was not significantly different between rheumatoid arthritis patients and age-matched healthy controls. Over 20% of CD8+ cells belonged to the largest CD8+ clone in about an eighth of the roughly 60 patients.

TCRdb keeps only in-frame clones here, not all; method: immunoSEQ multiplex PCR. The sample comprises 13,000 or so clones, over 70% of which are singletons, and roughly 7% rests with the top ten. The J gene is TRBJ2-5, the V gene TRBV19; no reliable D call. TRBJ2-7 explains the end of the DNA better; the J call may be wrong. Sequenced sample: CD8+ T cells sorted from blood. This clonotype was obtained from an adult with rheumatoid arthritis. CDR3 protein: CASSTNLGSIYEQYF. The CDR3 coding sequence is TGTGCCAGTAGTACCAACCTTGGGTCGATCTACGAGCAGTACTTC.